The text below deals with one T cell receptor beta chain. This sample was taken from a study of blood T cell repertoires in COVID-19. Study overall: Acute and convalescent COVID-19 specimens originated in the United States, Italy and Spain.

This study enrolled people aged about 18 to 100 from 24 US geographic areas. Assignment of participants to cohorts was predicated upon participant-reported clinical history. V shed 3 bases, J shed 5 bases, and the junction held 9 bases outside the gene matches. Germline V lookup: CDR1 SGDLS, CDR2 YYNGEE. The CDR3 is made up of 16 amino acids. In the source study's methods: It was from reference gene primer amplification that nucleated cell counts were estimated. Libraries were prepared by immunoSEQ multiplex PCR; TCRdb keeps only in-frame clonotypes and omits some of them. D and trimming were read from the DNA, whereas the V and J calls and clone size are those reported in that table. The sample consists of 220,000 or so clones, 70% to 90% of them appearing once.

This receptor was identified in a woman between 50 and 59 years old with acute COVID-19. What was sequenced was PBMCs or T cells enriched from blood (not recorded which). The chain links TRBV9 to TRBJ2-2; 8 bases are a match to TRBD2. Here the CDR3 reads CASSAPQGLETGELFF. CDR3 coding DNA: TGTGCCAGCAGCGCACCCCAGGGACTAGAGACCGGGGAGCTGTTTTTT.